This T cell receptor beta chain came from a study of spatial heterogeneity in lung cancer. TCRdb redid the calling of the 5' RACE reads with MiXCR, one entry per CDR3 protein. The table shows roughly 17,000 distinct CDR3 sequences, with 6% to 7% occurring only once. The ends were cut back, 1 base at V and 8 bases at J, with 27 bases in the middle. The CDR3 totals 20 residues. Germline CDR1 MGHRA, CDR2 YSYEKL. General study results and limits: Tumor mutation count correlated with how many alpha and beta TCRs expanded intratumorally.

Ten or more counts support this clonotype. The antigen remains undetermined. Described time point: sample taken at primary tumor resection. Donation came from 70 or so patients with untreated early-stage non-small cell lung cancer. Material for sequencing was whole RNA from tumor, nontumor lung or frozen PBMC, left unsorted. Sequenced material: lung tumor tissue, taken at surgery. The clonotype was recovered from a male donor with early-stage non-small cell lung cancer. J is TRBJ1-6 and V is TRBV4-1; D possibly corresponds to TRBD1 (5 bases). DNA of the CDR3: TGCGCCAGCAGCCAAGCCGATCCCAGGTCCCAGATTGGGGGAGATTCACCCCTCCACTTT. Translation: CASSQADPRSQIGGDSPLHF.